Below, 13 T cell receptor beta chains from the same sample are listed, as sequenced in a study of blood T cell repertoires in COVID-19. Profiling relied on immunoSEQ multiplex PCR, and the TCRdb table lists in-frame clones only, not all of them. The sample carries approximately 300,000 clones, roughly nine tenths recorded once. Sample: PBMCs or T cells enriched from blood (not recorded which). These receptors originate from a woman aged 30 to 39 who had been exposed to COVID-19.

This clone was counted between two and nine times. The gene calls are TRBV19 and TRBJ1-4; 7 nucleotides match TRBD1. The V segment lost 6 bases and the J segment 6 bases; nucleotides outside the gene matches: 10. The CDR3 is made up of 15 amino acids. Germline V gene data show CDR1 as LNHDA and CDR2 as SQIVND (reference sequence). This chain's CDR3 is CASSKTGAYDEKLFF. The CDR3 DNA sequence: TGTGCCAGTAGCAAAACAGGGGCTTACGATGAAAAACTGTTTTTT.

This clone was detected only once. This sequence joins TRBV4-3 and TRBJ1-6; TRBD1 aligns across 11 bases. The CDR3 runs to 18 residues. CDR1 is LGHNA and CDR2 is YSLEER in the germline V gene. J gave up 4 bases and V 0 bases, and 5 bases lay outside the gene matches. The CDR3 bases are TGCGCCAGCAGCCAAGAGGGGACAGGGGGGGGATATAATTCACCCCTCCACTTT. It yields the protein CASSQEGTGGGYNSPLHF.

This chain joins TRBV5-1 and TRBJ1-5; D remains unclear. Germline CDR1 is SGHRS and CDR2 is YFSETQ. V shed 4 bases and J shed 2 bases, with 10 bases lying between them. The length of the CDR3 is 14 residues. The CDR3 bases are TGCGCCAGCAGCCCCGCCGGGGGCAATCAGCCCCAGCATTTT. This translates into CASSPAGGNQPQHF.

The chain is built from TRBV2 and TRBJ2-1, with no clear D. This CDR3 region has 11 residues. Germline V gives CDR1 SNHLY, CDR2 FYNNEI. V dropped 7 bases and J dropped 8 bases, with 9 bases sitting between them. The CDR3 spells CASNPSYEQFF. The DNA of the CDR3 is TGTGCCAGCAATCCTAGTTATGAGCAGTTCTTC.

The V call is TRBV7-9, the J call TRBJ1-1; D is unresolved. The ends were cut back, 3 bases at V and 1 base at J, with 12 bases in the middle. This CDR3 is 15 amino acids long. Germline V CDR1 and CDR2: SEHNR, FQNEAQ (reference sequence). The CDR3 DNA reads TGTGCCAGCAGCTTGCTGCAGGCAAAGAACACTGAAGCTTTCTTT. This codes for CASSLLQAKNTEAFF.

V is TRBV5-1 and J is TRBJ2-5; TRBD2 aligns across 7 bases. The CDR3 totals 17 residues. With 1 base clipped from V and 1 base from J, the junction kept 10 bases outside the gene matches. The germline V gene encodes CDR1 SGHRS and CDR2 YFSETQ. CDR3 amino acids: CASSLNLGGGSQETQYF. In nucleotides, the CDR3 is TGCGCCAGCAGCTTGAATTTGGGCGGGGGATCCCAAGAGACCCAGTACTTC.

This chain connects TRBV7-6 to TRBJ2-5, with D possibly being TRBD2 (5 bases). Trimming pared 1 base from V and 2 bases from J, leaving 11 bases between. The germline CDR1 and CDR2 sequences are SGHVS and FNYEAQ. This CDR3 is built from 15 residues. CDR3: CASSLVVGLQETQYF. Written as DNA, the CDR3 is TGTGCCAGCAGCTTAGTTGTCGGACTTCAAGAGACCCAGTACTTC.

The genes are TRBV5-1 and TRBJ1-1, with D unclear. Germline assignment: CDR1 SGHRS and CDR2 YFSETQ. Trimming took 7 bases from V and 2 from J, leaving 9 bases between them. This CDR3 has 12 amino acids. The CDR3, as DNA: TGCGCCAGCGCGAGAGGCAACACTGAAGCTTTCTTT. Encoded protein: CASARGNTEAFF.

This clone was seen a single time. The chain uses TRBV3-1 (or the pseudogene TRBV3-2) and TRBJ1-2; D gene unclear. Germline-derived CDR1 and CDR2 are LGHDT and YNNKEL (reference sequence). This CDR3 is 14 amino acids long. V was trimmed by 0 bases and J by 4 bases, leaving 9 bases between them. The CDR3 sequence is CASSQDPQFYGYTF. As DNA, the CDR3 is TGTGCCAGCAGCCAAGATCCACAGTTCTATGGCTACACCTTC.

The V call is TRBV19, the J call TRBJ2-2; D unresolved. Per germline, CDR1 LNHDA and CDR2 SQIVND (reference sequence). The V and J ends lost 6 bases and 3 bases respectively, with 11 bases between them. CDR3 length equals 14 residues. CDR3 in amino acids: CASRVGFHTGELFF. In DNA form, the CDR3 reads TGTGCCAGTAGGGTCGGGTTCCACACCGGGGAGCTGTTTTTT.

This chain joins TRBV5-1 and TRBJ1-5; the match to TRBD1 covers 8 bases. The CDR3 has 15 amino acids. The V segment lost 5 bases and the J segment 4 bases; nucleotides outside the gene matches: 8. Germline CDR1 is SGHRS and CDR2 is YFSETQ. The CDR3 spells CASSDSGTGNQPQHF. The CDR3 region has the DNA TGCGCCAGCAGTGACTCCGGGACAGGTAATCAGCCCCAGCATTTT.

V and J are TRBV3-1 (or the pseudogene TRBV3-2) and TRBJ1-1; no definite D call. Germline V gene sequence: CDR1 LGHDT, CDR2 YNNKEL (reference sequence). V was clipped by 0 bases and J by 2 bases, with 10 bases between them. CDR3 size: 15 residues. The CDR3 DNA sequence: TGTGCCAGCAGCCAAGATCCCCCCGGTAACACTGAAGCTTTCTTT. Translated, it gives CASSQDPPGNTEAFF.

The chain recombines TRBV12-5 with TRBJ1-6; D is undetermined. This CDR3 is 8 amino acids long. The V end lost 6 bases, the J end lost 16 bases, and 4 bases lay between the germline ends. The germline V gene has CDR1 LGHNT and CDR2 FRNRAP. CDR3 DNA: TGTGCTAGTGGACTACTCCACTTT. Protein product: CASGLLHF.